These 23 T cell receptor beta chains were sequenced from one sample in a study of beta chain features in type 1 diabetes (dated by TCRdb to the late 2010s). The library was obtained by the immunoSEQ multiplex PCR assay. The entire isolated RNA was reverse transcribed using the High Capacity cDNA Reverse Transcription Kit, and thus expressed TCRB transcripts were sequenced. The immuneACCESS repertoire file appears here via TCRdb, limited to in-frame rearrangements. These files lack a portion of the clones; in checked studies, under half of the deficit traces to unresolved V genes, and the cause of the others is not known. The sample profile shows under 850,000 clones; roughly 13% of them were found once. The ten largest clones take up less than 0.025% of the sample. Antigen specificity for these receptors is unknown. Broader findings and caveats from the paper: Type 1 diabetes patients showed a moderate but significant shortening of TCRB CDR3 length in all four CD4+ subsets.

Sequencing was carried out using naive CD4+ T cells from blood. In light of the paper, this sample's cell subset or site label describes: true naive CD4+ T cells. The receptors come from a man aged 18 to 29 with type 1 diabetes.

As to this clone: The same CDR3 also results from other DNA sequences found in this sample. This chain links TRBV6-5 with TRBJ2-3; no definite D call. Trimming shortened V by 4 bases and J by 0 bases, and 2 bases separated the two germline ends. The CDR3 is made up of 12 amino acids. The germline gives CDR1 MNHEY, CDR2 SVGAGI. CDR3 in DNA: TGTGCCAGCAGTTCAAGCACAGATACGCAGTATTTT. Translation: CASSSSTDTQYF.

This clone has only a few counts. The J gene is TRBJ1-2, the V gene TRBV7-2; 9 bases match TRBD1. J was trimmed by 2 bases and V by 6 bases; bases with no gene match: 7. This CDR3 is 15 amino acids long. The germline V gene encodes CDR1 SGHTA and CDR2 FQGNSA. The CDR3 sequence is CASSSQGALNYGYTF. DNA for the CDR3: TGTGCCAGCAGTTCACAGGGGGCGCTGAACTATGGCTACACCTTC. The variable domain in full, with the rest retrieved from reference TRBV7-2 and TRBJ1-2, is GAGVSQSPSNKVTEKGKDVELRCDPISGHTALYWYRQSLGQGLEFLIYFQGNSAPDKSGLPSDRFSAERTGGSVSTLTIQRTQQEDSAVYLCASSSQGALNYGYTFGSGTRLTVV.

J is TRBJ2-3 and V is TRBV5-4; TRBD1 might be the D (6 bases). From germline, CDR1 is SGHNT and CDR2 YYREEE (reference sequence). V lost 4 bases, J lost 2 bases, and 14 bases lay in between. CDR3 length equals 15 residues. The chain's CDR3 is CASSIRGGDTDTQYF. CDR3 nucleotide sequence: TGTGCCAGCAGCATTAGAGGGGGAGACACAGATACGCAGTATTTT.

This clone was seen more than once but under ten times. The rearrangement joins TRBV30 to TRBJ2-3; maybe TRBD1 (5 bases). Germline V gives CDR1 GTSNPN, CDR2 SVGIG (reference sequence). V dropped 2 bases and J dropped 2 bases, with 14 bases sitting between them. CDR3 size: 15 residues. In DNA form, the CDR3 reads TGTGCCTGGAGTCGAGCAGGGCCTAACACAGATACGCAGTATTTT. It yields the protein CAWSRAGPNTDTQYF. The whole variable domain, remainder taken from reference TRBV30 and TRBJ2-3, is SQTIHQWPATLVQPVGSPLSLECTVEGTSNPNLYWYRQAAGRGLQLLFYSVGIGQISSEVPQNLSASRPQDRQFILSSKKLLLSDSGFYLCAWSRAGPNTDTQYFGPGTRLTVL.

This chain connects TRBV19 to TRBJ2-5; possible D gene TRBD1, 5 bases. The CDR3 loop spans 15 amino acids. CDR1 LNHDA and CDR2 SQIVND come from the germline V gene (reference sequence). Trimming removed 4 bases at V and 3 bases at J, with 15 bases between. DNA for the CDR3: TGTGCCAGTAGTACCTACGGCAGGGAAGAAGAGACCCAGTACTTC. Its translation is CASSTYGREEETQYF.

The V and J genes are TRBV20-1 and TRBJ1-1; D is unclear. CDR1 and CDR2 from the germline V gene are DFQATT and SNEGSKA (reference sequence). V was trimmed by 1 base and J by 11 bases, leaving 11 bases between them. The CDR3 runs 11 residues. The CDR3 region is CSARAGLGAFF. The CDR3 DNA sequence: TGCAGTGCTAGAGCGGGATTAGGGGCTTTCTTT.

This clone was seen only a few times. The CDR3 loop reads CASSEYGIRTGDGYTF. DNA for the CDR3: TGTGCCAGCAGTGAATATGGGATCCGGACAGGGGATGGCTACACCTTC. This chain connects TRBV25-1 to TRBJ1-2; 9 bases match TRBD1. Germline V gene sequence: CDR1 MGHDK, CDR2 SYGVNS. The CDR3 consists of 16 residues. V lost 0 bases to trimming and J lost 6 bases; unmatched junction nucleotides: 8.

Only a few counts were recorded for this clone. The same CDR3 is also encoded by other DNA sequences in this sample. Here the CDR3 reads CASSVDENYGYTF. The CDR3 nucleotides are TGTGCCAGCAGCGTAGACGAGAACTATGGCTACACCTTC. This chain joins TRBV9 and TRBJ1-2; D is ambiguous. With 0 bases removed from V and 2 bases from J, the gap between germline ends came to 5 bases. This CDR3 comprises 13 residues. Germline V gives CDR1 SGDLS, CDR2 YYNGEE.

V and J are TRBV28 and TRBJ1-3; no clear D gene. CDR1 is MDHEN, CDR2 SYDVKM, per germline. V was pared by 6 bases and J by 9 bases, with 9 bases between. CDR3 size: 11 residues. The CDR3 coding sequence is TGTGCCAGCAGCGCATTTGGCACCATATATTTT. Amino acids: CASSAFGTIYF.

There are a few counts of this clone. The chain links TRBV13 to TRBJ2-4; D is possibly TRBD1 or TRBD2 (7 bases each). The CDR3 extends over 18 amino acids. V lost 3 bases, J lost 0 bases, and 18 bases lay in between. Germline V gene sequence: CDR1 PRHDT, CDR2 FYEKMQ (reference sequence). The CDR3 protein is CASSFRQGGIIAKNIQYF. DNA of the CDR3: TGTGCCAGCAGCTTTCGACAGGGAGGGATTATAGCCAAAAACATTCAGTACTTC.

This clone was detected a few times. The gene calls are TRBV28 and TRBJ2-1; 9 bases fit TRBD1. Trimming cost V 3 bases and J 14 bases; bases outside gene matches: 11. Germline V gives CDR1 MDHEN, CDR2 SYDVKM. The CDR3 covers 14 residues. The CDR3 sequence: CASSLRDREYLKFF. The CDR3 DNA sequence: TGTGCCAGCAGTTTGCGGGACAGGGAATATCTTAAGTTCTTC.

This clone has a handful of counts. V usage is TRBV4-1 and J usage is TRBJ2-4; D remains ambiguous. Trimming removed 3 bases from V and 2 bases from J, with 17 bases in between. In germline, CDR1 is MGHRA, CDR2 YSYEKL. The CDR3 runs 17 residues. For the CDR3, the DNA is TGCGCCAGCAGCCATGGTGCAAGTGGGCTTACCAAAAACATTCAGTACTTC. This encodes CASSHGASGLTKNIQYF.

The chain links TRBV7-9 to TRBJ2-7; 10 bases line up with TRBD1. With 4 bases clipped from V and 6 bases from J, the junction kept 6 bases outside the gene matches. Germline CDR1 reads SEHNR; CDR2 reads FQNEAQ (reference sequence). The CDR3 is 14 amino acids. CDR3 coding DNA: TGTGCCAGCAGCTCAGGGACAGGGGACTTCGAGCAGTACTTC. Residues: CASSSGTGDFEQYF.

This clone was seen once. The chain employs TRBV18 and TRBJ1-5, with 7 positions matching TRBD1. The trim removed 4 bases at V and 0 bases at J, leaving 3 bases unmatched. CDR1 and CDR2 from the germline V gene are KGHSH and LQKENI. This CDR3 region has 15 residues. The CDR3, as DNA: TGTGCCAGCTCACAGACAGGGAATAGCAATCAGCCCCAGCATTTT. It translates to CASSQTGNSNQPQHF.

This clone was recorded many times. This chain links TRBV13 with TRBJ2-7; 9 bases fit TRBD1. The CDR3 sequence is 15 residues long. V shed 3 bases, J shed 1 base, and the junction held 4 bases outside the gene matches. Germline V gives CDR1 PRHDT, CDR2 FYEKMQ (reference sequence). The CDR3 loop is CASSLTGGHSYEQYF. Here the CDR3 DNA reads TGTGCCAGCAGCTTGACAGGGGGTCATTCCTACGAGCAGTACTTC. The full variable domain, rest sourced from reference TRBV13 and TRBJ2-7, is AAGVIQSPRHLIKEKRETATLKCYPIPRHDTVYWYQQGPGQDPQFLISFYEKMQSDKGSIPDRFSAQQFSDYHSELNMSSLELGDSALYFCASSLTGGHSYEQYFGPGTRLTVT.

The chain recombines TRBV2 with TRBJ1-2, with 8 positions matching TRBD1. The CDR3 consists of 13 residues. V lost 4 bases to trimming and J lost 4 bases; unmatched junction nucleotides: 2. Germline V gene lookup returns CDR1 SNHLY and CDR2 FYNNEI. The CDR3 protein is CASSATGGYGYTF. Here the CDR3 DNA reads TGTGCCAGCAGTGCAACAGGGGGCTATGGCTACACCTTC.

This clone was seen more than once but under ten times. This sequence joins TRBV14 and TRBJ1-2; D is unclear. This CDR3 region has 13 residues. V was clipped by 0 bases and J by 4 bases, with 6 bases between them. CDR1 and CDR2 (germline): SGHDN, FVKESK. The CDR3 region has the DNA TGTGCCAGCAGCCAAGATCACGGCTATGGCTACACCTTC. This gives the protein CASSQDHGYGYTF.

The chain combines TRBV7-9 with TRBJ2-6; 7 bases agree with TRBD1. CDR1 is SEHNR and CDR2 is FQNEAQ in the germline V gene (reference sequence). With 4 bases clipped from V and 2 bases from J, the junction kept 2 bases outside the gene matches. CDR3 size: 15 residues. The CDR3 is CASSYQGAGANVLTF. For the CDR3, the DNA is TGTGCCAGCAGCTACCAGGGGGCTGGGGCCAACGTCCTGACTTTC.

This clone came up a few times. The gene calls are TRBV9 and TRBJ2-3; D could derive from TRBD1 or TRBD2 (5 bases each). This CDR3 is 15 amino acids long. Germline V gene sequence: CDR1 SGDLS, CDR2 YYNGEE. V lost 2 bases to trimming and J lost 5 bases, with 15 bases between them. The CDR3 region is CASSVTEGWGDTQYF. The CDR3 DNA is TGTGCCAGCAGCGTTACCGAGGGGTGGGGAGATACGCAGTATTTT.

This clone was recorded a few times. The DNA of the CDR3 is TGTGCCAGCTCACCATCAGGCCAGGAGCTGTTTTTT. Translating it yields CASSPSGQELFF. The chain is built from TRBV18 and TRBJ2-2; D is ambiguous. This CDR3 has 12 amino acids. Germline assignment: CDR1 KGHSH and CDR2 LQKENI. V was pared by 2 bases and J by 10 bases, with 8 bases between.

This clone was counted only a few times. The chain has TRBV28 and TRBJ2-3; D is unclear. The V gene's germline CDR1 is MDHEN and CDR2 SYDVKM. CDR3 length equals 15 residues. V was shortened by 4 bases and J by 4 bases, with 15 bases between the two germline ends. CDR3 in DNA: TGTGCCAGCAGTTCCCTCGTTGTGATGGCAGATACGCAGTATTTT. It yields the protein CASSSLVVMADTQYF.

The chain carries TRBV27 and TRBJ2-7; D may be TRBD2 (6 bases). V was trimmed by 0 bases and J by 2 bases, leaving 11 bases between them. The CDR3 is made up of 15 amino acids. Germline CDR1 and CDR2: MNHEY and SMNVEV (reference sequence). The CDR3 reads CASSLSSGGTYEQYF. In nucleotides, the CDR3 is TGTGCCAGCAGTTTATCGTCCGGAGGGACCTACGAGCAGTACTTC.

Comments on this clone: The junction shows a germline mismatch at one end, possibly a read error. This chain joins TRBV29-1 and TRBJ1-1; TRBD1 matches at 9 bases. Germline lookup yields CDR1 SQVTM and CDR2 ANQGSEA. The CDR3 covers 13 residues. The CDR3 loop reads CSIDRGRYTEAFF. The CDR3, as DNA: TGCAGCATTGACAGGGGGAGATACACTGAAGCTTTCTTT.